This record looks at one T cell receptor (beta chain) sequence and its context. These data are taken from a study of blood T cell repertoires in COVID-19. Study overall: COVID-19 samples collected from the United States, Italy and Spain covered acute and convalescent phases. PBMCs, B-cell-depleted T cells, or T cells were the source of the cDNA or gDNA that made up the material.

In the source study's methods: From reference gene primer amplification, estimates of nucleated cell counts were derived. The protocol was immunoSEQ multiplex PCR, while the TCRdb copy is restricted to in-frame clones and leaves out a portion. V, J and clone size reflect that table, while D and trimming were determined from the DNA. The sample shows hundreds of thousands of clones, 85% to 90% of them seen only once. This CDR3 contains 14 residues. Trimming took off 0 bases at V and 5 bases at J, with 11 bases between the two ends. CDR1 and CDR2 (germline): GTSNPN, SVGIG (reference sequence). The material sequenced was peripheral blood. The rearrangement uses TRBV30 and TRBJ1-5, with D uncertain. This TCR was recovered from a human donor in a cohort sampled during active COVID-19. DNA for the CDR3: TGTGCCTGGAGTGTTATGTTGCGTGATCAGCCCCAGCATTTT. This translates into CAWSVMLRDQPQHF. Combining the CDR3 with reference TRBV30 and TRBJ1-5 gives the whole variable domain SQTIHQWPATLVQPVGSPLSLECTVEGTSNPNLYWYRQAAGRGLQLLFYSVGIGQISSEVPQNLSASRPQDRQFILSSKKLLLSDSGFYLCAWSVMLRDQPQHFGDGTRLSIL.